Each of the 20 T cell receptor beta chains below was sequenced from the same sample in a study of cytomegalovirus exposure and HLA in healthy donors. 60 Vbeta and 13 Jbeta primers were used in PCR. Using immunoSEQ multiplex PCR, the repertoire was profiled, and TCRdb retains in-frame clones only, with some absent. Among about 190,000 clones listed, about four fifths were seen once. Sequences were obtained from PBMCs. The receptors stem from a woman aged 25 to 39 in good health and CMV-seropositive.

The rearrangement joins TRBV10-1 to TRBJ1-4, with D unresolved. CDR3 size: 14 residues. Germline V lookup: CDR1 WNHNN, CDR2 SYGVQD (reference sequence). The V and J ends lost 4 bases and 0 bases respectively, with 6 bases between them. CDR3 amino acids: CASSAGATNEKLFF. CDR3 sequence (DNA): TGCGCCAGCAGTGCGGGAGCAACTAATGAAAAACTGTTTTTT.

J is TRBJ1-1 and V is TRBV5-1; 8 nucleotides agree with TRBD1. Germline loops: CDR1 SGHRS, CDR2 YFSETQ. J lost 5 bases, V lost 4 bases, and 7 bases had no gene match. The CDR3 length is 14 residues. The CDR3 loop reads CASSRQGARTEAFF. In nucleotides, the CDR3 is TGCGCCAGCAGCCGTCAGGGGGCGCGGACTGAAGCTTTCTTT.

The chain has TRBV5-1 and TRBJ1-1; weak D call: TRBD1 (6 bases). In germline, CDR1 is SGHRS, CDR2 YFSETQ. Between the trimmed V and J ends, which lost 6 bases and 1 base, there was a span of 16 bases. The CDR3 contains 15 residues. For the CDR3, the DNA is TGCGCCAGCACACAGGGCGACAGGTCGAACACTGAAGCTTTCTTT. Its translation: CASTQGDRSNTEAFF.

V usage is TRBV11-2 and J usage is TRBJ2-7, with 9 nucleotides matching TRBD1. J was trimmed by 4 bases and V by 8 bases; bases with no gene match: 6. Germline CDR1 SGHAT, CDR2 FQNNGV. This CDR3 is built from 13 residues. The CDR3 bases are TGTGCCAGCGCTGCGGGACAGGGTTACGAGCAGTACTTC. Its translation is CASAAGQGYEQYF.

The chain joins TRBV9 to TRBJ2-3; possible D gene TRBD2, 6 bases. The length of the CDR3 is 15 residues. V was trimmed by 3 bases and J by 1 base, leaving 12 bases between them. Germline assignment: CDR1 SGDLS and CDR2 YYNGEE. The CDR3 DNA reads TGTGCCAGCAGCGAGCAGCGGGTCGGCACAGATACGCAGTATTTT. Translation: CASSEQRVGTDTQYF.

This sequence joins TRBV9 and TRBJ2-3; D gene uncertain. CDR3 length equals 17 residues. V lost 0 bases, J lost 1 base, and 15 bases lay in between. Per germline, CDR1 SGDLS and CDR2 YYNGEE. This chain's CDR3 is CASSVATTLAGTDTQYF. The CDR3 region has the DNA TGTGCCAGCAGCGTAGCGACAACCCTGGCTGGCACAGATACGCAGTATTTT.

This chain joins TRBV5-4 and TRBJ2-1; 14 bases agree with TRBD2. The V segment lost 3 bases and the J segment 12 bases; nucleotides outside the gene matches: 8. Germline CDR1 SGHNT, CDR2 YYREEE (reference sequence). The CDR3 runs 15 residues. As DNA, the CDR3 is TGTGCCAGCAGCTCGACTAGCGGGAGGGCCTTTGGGCAGTTCTTC. Its protein product is CASSSTSGRAFGQFF.

This clone has a single count. This chain joins TRBV2 and TRBJ1-5; 7 bases line up with TRBD1. The CDR3 has 13 residues. The junction had 4 bases not matched to a gene; V was cut back by 4 bases and J by 7 bases. The germline CDR1 and CDR2 sequences are SNHLY and FYNNEI. The CDR3: CASSVQGEQPQHF. CDR3 nucleotides: TGTGCCAGCAGTGTCCAGGGGGAACAGCCCCAGCATTTT. The whole variable domain, remainder taken from reference TRBV2 and TRBJ1-5, is EPEVTQTPSHQVTQMGQEVILRCVPISNHLYFYWYRQILGQKVEFLVSFYNNEISEKSEIFDDQFSVERPDGSNFTLKIRSTKLEDSAMYFCASSVQGEQPQHFGDGTRLSIL.

The chain links TRBV30 to TRBJ1-6; 7 bases align to TRBD1. CDR1 and CDR2 from the germline V gene are GTSNPN and SVGIG (reference sequence). This CDR3 contains 17 residues. Trimming cost V 0 bases and J 3 bases; bases outside gene matches: 8. The CDR3 bases are TGTGCCTGGAGTGTACTTCAGGGGGTGGACTATAATTCACCCCTCCACTTT. This codes for CAWSVLQGVDYNSPLHF.

The V and J genes are TRBV12-5 and TRBJ1-1, with D unresolved. V was cut by 1 base and J by 3 bases, with 12 bases left in between. This CDR3 is 15 amino acids long. Germline lookup yields CDR1 LGHNT and CDR2 FRNRAP. Here the CDR3 reads CASGLGGQRYTEAFF. DNA of the CDR3: TGTGCTAGTGGTTTGGGAGGCCAGCGGTACACTGAAGCTTTCTTT.

The V call is TRBV9, the J call TRBJ1-5, with 8 positions matching TRBD1. Germline assignment: CDR1 SGDLS and CDR2 YYNGEE. This CDR3 region has 16 residues. V was pared by 4 bases and J by 6 bases, with 12 bases of the junction left unmatched. The CDR3 loop reads CASSTIPTGVFQPQHF. In nucleotides, the CDR3 is TGTGCCAGCAGCACGATACCGACAGGGGTCTTTCAGCCCCAGCATTTT. Full variable domain (outside the CDR3, taken from reference TRBV9 and TRBJ1-5): DSGVTQTPKHLITATGQRVTLRCSPRSGDLSVYWYQQSLDQGLQFLIQYYNGEERAKGNILERFSAQQFPDLHSELNLSSLELGDSALYFCASSTIPTGVFQPQHFGDGTRLSIL.

This chain uses TRBV10-3 with TRBJ2-1, with 10 positions matching TRBD2. After removal of 8 bases from V and 0 bases from J, the junction contained 4 bases not matched to a gene. Germline assignment: CDR1 ENHRY and CDR2 SYGVKD. There are 15 residues in the CDR3. CDR3 sequence reads: CAIGRTSGSYNEQFF. The CDR3 DNA is TGTGCCATCGGACGGACTAGCGGCTCCTACAATGAGCAGTTCTTC.

Only a few counts were recorded for this clone. This sequence joins TRBV6-5 and TRBJ1-1; no definite D call. Germline V gene lookup returns CDR1 MNHEY and CDR2 SVGAGI. Trimming stripped 2 bases from V and 3 bases from J, with 7 bases between. The CDR3 consists of 13 residues. CDR3 DNA: TGTGCCAGCAGTTACGGCGGGGACACTGAAGCTTTCTTT. Its translation: CASSYGGDTEAFF.

J is TRBJ1-5 and V is TRBV6-1; no definite D call. V was pared by 4 bases and J by 2 bases, with 15 bases between. The CDR3 length is 16 residues. CDR1 MNHNS and CDR2 SASEGT come from the germline V gene. CDR3 sequence reads: CASSGPARLRNQPQHF. The CDR3 DNA is TGTGCCAGCAGTGGCCCGGCCAGGTTGCGCAATCAGCCCCAGCATTTT.

The genes are TRBV6-1 and TRBJ1-3; D is undetermined. This CDR3 spans 15 amino acids. The germline gives CDR1 MNHNS, CDR2 SASEGT. Trimming stripped 1 base from V and 5 bases from J, with 12 bases between. The CDR3 region has the DNA TGTGCCAGCAGTGAAGGCGCGCGAACCAGAAACACCATATATTTT. It is translated as CASSEGARTRNTIYF.

The sample holds a few counts of this clone. V gene TRBV5-1 combines with J gene TRBJ2-3; TRBD2 agrees at 11 bases. V shed 4 bases and J 3 bases; nucleotides not matched to a gene: 10. The CDR3 runs to 17 residues. CDR1 is SGHRS, CDR2 YFSETQ, per germline. The chain's CDR3 is CASSGGLAAGRTDTQYF. The DNA of the CDR3 is TGCGCCAGCAGCGGGGGACTAGCGGCTGGTAGGACAGATACGCAGTATTTT.

A single count supports this clone. The J gene is TRBJ2-1, the V gene TRBV4-3; D is uncertain. This CDR3 has 13 amino acids. Deletions cut 1 base from V and 7 bases from J, with 8 bases between. The V gene's germline CDR1 is LGHNA and CDR2 YSLEER. CDR3 protein: CASSQVIQNEQFF. Here the CDR3 DNA reads TGCGCCAGCAGCCAAGTGATCCAGAATGAGCAGTTCTTC.

This clone was seen only a few times. This chain uses TRBV9 with TRBJ1-1, with D maybe TRBD1 (5 bases). The CDR3 has 13 residues. Trimming removed 4 bases from V and 6 bases from J, with 13 bases in between. CDR1 is SGDLS and CDR2 is YYNGEE in the germline V gene. In nucleotides, the CDR3 is TGTGCCAGCAGCCCCAGGGAAGGGTCTGAAGCTTTCTTT. Translating it yields CASSPREGSEAFF.

The chain recombines TRBV6-6 with TRBJ1-6; 8 nucleotides align to TRBD1. Germline V lookup: CDR1 MNHNY, CDR2 SVGAGI (reference sequence). V lost 2 bases and J lost 3; bases outside the gene matches: 0. The CDR3 has 15 residues. In nucleotides, the CDR3 is TGTGCCAGCAGTTACGACAGGGGCTATAATTCACCCCTCCACTTT. Translation: CASSYDRGYNSPLHF.

This clone came up once. The chain carries TRBV19 and TRBJ2-1; 9 positions match TRBD2. The CDR3 is made up of 15 amino acids. The V gene end was trimmed by 7 bases and the J gene end by 4 bases; junction bases not matched to a gene: 8. Germline CDR1 and CDR2: LNHDA and SQIVND (reference sequence). CDR3 sequence reads: CASNPSGVPYNEQFF. The CDR3 region has the DNA TGTGCCAGTAACCCTAGCGGGGTCCCTTACAATGAGCAGTTCTTC.